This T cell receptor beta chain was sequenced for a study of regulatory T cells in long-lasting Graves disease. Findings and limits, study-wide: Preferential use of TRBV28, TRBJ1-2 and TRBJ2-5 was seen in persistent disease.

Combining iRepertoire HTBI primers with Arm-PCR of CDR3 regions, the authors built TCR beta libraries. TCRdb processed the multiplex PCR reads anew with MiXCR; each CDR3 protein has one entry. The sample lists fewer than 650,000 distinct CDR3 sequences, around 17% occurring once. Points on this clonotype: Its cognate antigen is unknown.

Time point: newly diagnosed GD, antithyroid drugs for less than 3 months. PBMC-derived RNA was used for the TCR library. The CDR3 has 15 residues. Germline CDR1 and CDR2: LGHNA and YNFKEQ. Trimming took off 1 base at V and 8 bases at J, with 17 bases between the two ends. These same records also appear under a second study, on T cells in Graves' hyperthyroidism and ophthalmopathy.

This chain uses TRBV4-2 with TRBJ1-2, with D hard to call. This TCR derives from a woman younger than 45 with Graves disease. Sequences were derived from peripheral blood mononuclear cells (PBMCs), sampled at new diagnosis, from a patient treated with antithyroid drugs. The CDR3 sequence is CASSQAAGRVRGYTF. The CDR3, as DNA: TGTGCCAGCAGCCAAGCGGCGGGGAGAGTTCGGGGCTACACCTTC.